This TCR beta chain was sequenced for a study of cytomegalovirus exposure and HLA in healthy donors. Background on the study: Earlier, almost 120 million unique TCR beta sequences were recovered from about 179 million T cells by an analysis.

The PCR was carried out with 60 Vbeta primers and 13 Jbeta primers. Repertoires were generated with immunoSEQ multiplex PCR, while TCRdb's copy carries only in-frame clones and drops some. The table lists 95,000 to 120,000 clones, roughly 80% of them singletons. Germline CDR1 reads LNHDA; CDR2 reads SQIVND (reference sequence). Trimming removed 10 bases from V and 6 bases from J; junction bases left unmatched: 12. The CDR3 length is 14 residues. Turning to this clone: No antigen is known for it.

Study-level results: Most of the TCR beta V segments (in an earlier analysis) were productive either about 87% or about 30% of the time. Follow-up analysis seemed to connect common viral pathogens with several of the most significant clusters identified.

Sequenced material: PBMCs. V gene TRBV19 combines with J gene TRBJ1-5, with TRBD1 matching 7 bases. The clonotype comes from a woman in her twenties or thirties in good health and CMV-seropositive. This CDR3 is CATNWKGAVQPQHF. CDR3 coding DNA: TGTGCCACCAACTGGAAGGGGGCAGTTCAGCCCCAGCATTTT.